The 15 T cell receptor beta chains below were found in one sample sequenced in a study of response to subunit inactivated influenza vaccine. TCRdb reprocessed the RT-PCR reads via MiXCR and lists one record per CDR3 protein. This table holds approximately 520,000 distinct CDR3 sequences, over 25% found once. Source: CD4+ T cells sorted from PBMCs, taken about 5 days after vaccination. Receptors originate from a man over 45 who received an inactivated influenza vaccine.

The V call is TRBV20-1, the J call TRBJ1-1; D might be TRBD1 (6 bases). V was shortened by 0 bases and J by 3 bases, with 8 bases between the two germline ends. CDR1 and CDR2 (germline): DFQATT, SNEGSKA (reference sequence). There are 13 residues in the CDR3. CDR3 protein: CSARDPGDTEAFF. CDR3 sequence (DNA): TGCAGTGCTAGAGATCCAGGGGACACTGAAGCTTTCTTT.

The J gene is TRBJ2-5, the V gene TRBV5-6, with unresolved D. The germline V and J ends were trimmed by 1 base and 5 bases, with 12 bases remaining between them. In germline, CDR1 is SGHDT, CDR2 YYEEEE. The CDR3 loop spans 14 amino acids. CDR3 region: CASSLPPPRETQYF. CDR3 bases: TGTGCCAGCAGCTTGCCGCCGCCCCGGGAGACCCAGTACTTC.

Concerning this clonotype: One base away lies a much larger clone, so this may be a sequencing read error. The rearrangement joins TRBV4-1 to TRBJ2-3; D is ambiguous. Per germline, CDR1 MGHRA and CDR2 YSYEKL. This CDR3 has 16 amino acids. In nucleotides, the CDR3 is TGCGCCAGCGGCCAAGATATACCCACCCCGTGGGATACGCAGTATTTT. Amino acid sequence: CASGQDIPTPWDTQYF.

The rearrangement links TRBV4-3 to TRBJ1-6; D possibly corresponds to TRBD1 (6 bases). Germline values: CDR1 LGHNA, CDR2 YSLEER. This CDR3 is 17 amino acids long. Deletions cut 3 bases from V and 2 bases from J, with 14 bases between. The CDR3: CASSQSRGGAYNSPLHF. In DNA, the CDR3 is TGCGCCAGCAGCCAGAGTCGAGGGGGTGCCTATAATTCACCCCTCCACTTT.

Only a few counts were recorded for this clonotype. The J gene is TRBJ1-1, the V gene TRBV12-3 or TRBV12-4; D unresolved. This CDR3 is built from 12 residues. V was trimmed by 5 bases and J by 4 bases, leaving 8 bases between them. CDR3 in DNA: TGTGCCAGCAGTGGCCGGCGCACTGAAGCTTTCTTT. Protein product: CASSGRRTEAFF.

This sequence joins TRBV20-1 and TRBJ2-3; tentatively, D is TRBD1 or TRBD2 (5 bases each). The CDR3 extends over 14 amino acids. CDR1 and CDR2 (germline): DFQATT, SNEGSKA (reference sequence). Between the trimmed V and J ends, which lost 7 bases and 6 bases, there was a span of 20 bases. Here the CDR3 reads CSVGTRAGTDTQYF. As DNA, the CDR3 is TGCAGTGTTGGGACCCGGGCGGGTACGGATACGCAGTATTTT.

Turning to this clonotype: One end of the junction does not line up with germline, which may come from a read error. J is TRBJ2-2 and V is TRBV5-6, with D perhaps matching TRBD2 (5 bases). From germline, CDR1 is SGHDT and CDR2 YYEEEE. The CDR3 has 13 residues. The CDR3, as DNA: TGTGCCAGCAGCTTGTCTGGCCACGGGGAGCTGCTTTTT. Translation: CASSLSGHGELLF.

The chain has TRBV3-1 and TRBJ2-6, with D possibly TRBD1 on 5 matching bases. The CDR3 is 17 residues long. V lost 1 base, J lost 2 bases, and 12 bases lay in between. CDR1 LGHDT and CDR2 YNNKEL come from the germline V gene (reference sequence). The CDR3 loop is CASSQGTRVAGANVLTF. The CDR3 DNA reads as TGTGCCAGCAGCCAAGGGACAAGGGTTGCTGGGGCCAACGTCCTGACTTTC.

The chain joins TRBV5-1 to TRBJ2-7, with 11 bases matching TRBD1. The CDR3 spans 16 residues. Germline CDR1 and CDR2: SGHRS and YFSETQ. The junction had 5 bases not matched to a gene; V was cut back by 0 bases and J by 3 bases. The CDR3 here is CASSLDGQGALYEQYF. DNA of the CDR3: TGCGCCAGCAGCTTGGATGGACAGGGGGCGCTCTACGAGCAGTACTTC.

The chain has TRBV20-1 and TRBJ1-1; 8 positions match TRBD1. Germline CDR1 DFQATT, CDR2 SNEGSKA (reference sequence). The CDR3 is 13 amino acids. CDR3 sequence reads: CSWAGQADTEAFF. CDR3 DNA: TGCAGCTGGGCGGGACAGGCGGACACTGAAGCTTTCTTT.

CDR3 amino acids: CATGGHLSEQYF. The CDR3 region has the DNA TGTGCCACCGGGGGGCACCTCTCGGAGCAGTACTTC. The genes are TRBV10-3 and TRBJ2-7; weak D call: TRBD2 (7 bases). Germline lookup yields CDR1 ENHRY and CDR2 SYGVKD. The CDR3 is 12 residues long. With 10 bases removed from V and 7 bases from J, the gap between germline ends came to 17 bases.

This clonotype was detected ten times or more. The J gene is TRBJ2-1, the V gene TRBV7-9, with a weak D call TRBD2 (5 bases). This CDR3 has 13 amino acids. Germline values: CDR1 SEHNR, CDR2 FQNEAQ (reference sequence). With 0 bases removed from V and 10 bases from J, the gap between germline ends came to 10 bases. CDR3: CASSLALGEEQFF. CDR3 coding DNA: TGTGCCAGCAGCTTAGCCCTCGGGGAGGAGCAGTTCTTC.

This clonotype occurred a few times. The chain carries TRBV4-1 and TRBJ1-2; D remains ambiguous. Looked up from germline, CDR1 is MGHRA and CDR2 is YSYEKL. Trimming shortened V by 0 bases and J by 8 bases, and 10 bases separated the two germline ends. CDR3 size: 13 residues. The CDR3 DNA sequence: TGCGCCAGCAGCCAAGATGCCGGGTACGGCTACACCTTC. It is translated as CASSQDAGYGYTF.

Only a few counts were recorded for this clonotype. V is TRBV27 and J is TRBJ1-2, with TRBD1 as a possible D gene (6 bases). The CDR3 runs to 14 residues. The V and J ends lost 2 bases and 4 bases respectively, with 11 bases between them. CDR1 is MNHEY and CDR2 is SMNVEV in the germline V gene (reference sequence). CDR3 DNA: TGTGCCAGCAGTTTAACGGGGGGGCCCTATGGCTACACCTTC. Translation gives CASSLTGGPYGYTF.

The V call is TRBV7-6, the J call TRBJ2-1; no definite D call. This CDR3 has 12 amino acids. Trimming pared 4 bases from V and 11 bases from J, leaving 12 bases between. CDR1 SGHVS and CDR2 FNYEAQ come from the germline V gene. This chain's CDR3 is CASSSSDGQQFF. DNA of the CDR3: TGTGCCAGCAGCTCTTCGGACGGTCAGCAGTTCTTC.